The sequence of this TCR beta chain was determined in a study of early T cells in non-severe SARS-CoV-2 infection. This clonotype was counted between two and nine times. Germline V CDR1 and CDR2: DFQATT, SNEGSKA (reference sequence). This CDR3 spans 15 amino acids. Trimming left V 6 bases short and J 8 bases short, with 20 bases between. TCRdb redid the calling of the 5' RACE reads with MiXCR, one entry per CDR3 protein. The repertoire has tens of thousands of distinct CDR3 sequences, roughly 16% of them found once; the top ten carry roughly 3.9%. The chain carries TRBV20-1 and TRBJ1-6; tentative D call: TRBD1 (5 bases). This receptor was taken from an adult who was a healthcare worker with PCR-confirmed SARS-CoV-2 infection or an uninfected control (not recorded which). This material consisted of whole blood, taken at baseline. DNA for the CDR3: TGCAGTGCCTCAAAGGGTAGGGGTATTTATTCACCCCTCCACTTT. Protein product: CSASKGRGIYSPLHF.